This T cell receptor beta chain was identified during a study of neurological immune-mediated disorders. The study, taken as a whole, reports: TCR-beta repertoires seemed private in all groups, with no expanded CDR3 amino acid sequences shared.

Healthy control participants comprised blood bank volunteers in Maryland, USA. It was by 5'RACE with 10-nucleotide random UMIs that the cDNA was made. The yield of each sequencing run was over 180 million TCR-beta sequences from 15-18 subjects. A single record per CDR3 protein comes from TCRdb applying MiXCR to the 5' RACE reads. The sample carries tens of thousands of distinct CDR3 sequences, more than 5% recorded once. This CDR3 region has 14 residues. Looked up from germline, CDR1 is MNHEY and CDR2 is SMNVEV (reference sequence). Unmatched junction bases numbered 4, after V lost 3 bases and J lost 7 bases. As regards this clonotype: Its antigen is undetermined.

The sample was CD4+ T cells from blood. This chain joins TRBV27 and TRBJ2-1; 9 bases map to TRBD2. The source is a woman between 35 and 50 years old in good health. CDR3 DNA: TGTGCCAGCAGTTTGAGCGGGAGGTTAAATGAGCAGTTCTTC. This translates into CASSLSGRLNEQFF.